This TCR beta chain was captured in a study of blood T cell repertoires in COVID-19. On the study more broadly: Sites across the United States, Italy and Spain contributed samples from acute and convalescent COVID-19.

Germline V gives CDR1 MDHEN, CDR2 SYDVKM. V lost 3 bases, J lost 2 bases, and 4 bases stayed unmatched. This CDR3 has 14 residues. Clones were read by immunoSEQ multiplex PCR, and TCRdb kept only the in-frame ones, dropping some. The sample consists of about 220,000 clones, 65% to 90% of them appearing once. The clonotype originates from a man aged 45-65 years with active or convalescent COVID-19. This chain connects TRBV28 to TRBJ2-7; 7 bases map to TRBD2. What was sequenced was peripheral blood. CDR3 bases: TGTGCCAGCAGTTTGGGCGGGAGAGCCTACGAGCAGTACTTC. This codes for CASSLGGRAYEQYF.